The present T cell receptor (beta chain) was sequenced within a study of cytomegalovirus exposure and HLA in healthy donors. Notes on the study in general: TCR beta chains numbering some 150 were designated cytomegalovirus-associated. A later analysis showed TCR association rates differing by HLA locus, peaking at DRB1 and lowest at HLA-C. Most likely, a cluster of highly shared sequence variants arose as a sequencing artifact.

Whereas donors were nominally healthy upon sampling, unrecorded immune exposures were probable. PCR primers comprised 60 Vbeta and 13 Jbeta primers. Here immunoSEQ multiplex PCR was the method, and the copy in TCRdb shows in-frame clones only, minus some. This sample has around 150,000 clones, with 75% to 85% found just once. The germline CDR1 and CDR2 sequences are SEHNR and FQNEAQ (reference sequence). Trimming removed 3 bases from V and 2 bases from J; junction bases left unmatched: 3. CDR3 size: 15 residues. Of note for this clone: Its antigen is undetermined.

Sequencing was done on a sample of PBMCs. The V gene is TRBV7-9, the J gene TRBJ2-2; 7 nucleotides align to TRBD2. This receptor was taken from a female donor in good health and CMV-seropositive. The chain's CDR3 is CASSLGDYNTGELFF. The CDR3 nucleotides read TGTGCCAGCAGCTTGGGGGACTATAACACCGGGGAGCTGTTTTTT.